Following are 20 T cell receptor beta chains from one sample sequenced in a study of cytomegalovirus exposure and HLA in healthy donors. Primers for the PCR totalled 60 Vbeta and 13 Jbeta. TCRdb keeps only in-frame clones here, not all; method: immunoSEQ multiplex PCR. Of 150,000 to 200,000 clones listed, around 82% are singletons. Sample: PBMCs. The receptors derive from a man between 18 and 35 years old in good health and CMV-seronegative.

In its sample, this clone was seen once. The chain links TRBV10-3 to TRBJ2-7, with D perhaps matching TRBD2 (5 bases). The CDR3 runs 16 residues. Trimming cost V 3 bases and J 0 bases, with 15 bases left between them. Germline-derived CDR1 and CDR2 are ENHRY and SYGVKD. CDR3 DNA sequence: TGTGCCATCAGTGACATGGGAGCCAGACGCTCCTACGAGCAGTACTTC. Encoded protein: CAISDMGARRSYEQYF.

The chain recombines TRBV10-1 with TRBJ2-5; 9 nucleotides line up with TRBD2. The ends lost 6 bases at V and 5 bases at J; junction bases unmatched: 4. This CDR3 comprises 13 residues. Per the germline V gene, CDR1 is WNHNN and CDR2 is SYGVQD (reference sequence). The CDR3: CASRASGEETQYF. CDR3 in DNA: TGCGCCAGCAGGGCTAGCGGGGAGGAGACCCAGTACTTC.

The CDR3 DNA follows: TGCGCCAGCAGGCCGAAGGGACAGCTAGCCAAAAACATTCAGTACTTC. This translates into CASRPKGQLAKNIQYF. The rearrangement joins TRBV10-1 to TRBJ2-4; TRBD1 matches 7 bases. V lost 6 bases and J lost 0; bases outside the gene matches: 8. The CDR3 contains 16 residues. Per germline, CDR1 WNHNN and CDR2 SYGVQD (reference sequence).

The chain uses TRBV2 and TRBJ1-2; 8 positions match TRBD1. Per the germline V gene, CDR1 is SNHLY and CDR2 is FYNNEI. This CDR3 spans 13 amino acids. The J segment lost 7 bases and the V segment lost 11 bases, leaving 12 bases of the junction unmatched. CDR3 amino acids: CAEEAGGAGGYTF. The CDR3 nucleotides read TGTGCCGAAGAGGCAGGGGGCGCGGGTGGCTACACCTTC.

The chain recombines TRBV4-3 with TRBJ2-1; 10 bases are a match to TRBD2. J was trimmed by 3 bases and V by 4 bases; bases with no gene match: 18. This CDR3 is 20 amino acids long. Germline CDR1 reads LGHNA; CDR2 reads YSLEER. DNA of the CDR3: TGCGCCAGCAGCCCACAGGGCAGTGAATTAGGACTAGCGGTCTACAATGAGCAGTTCTTC. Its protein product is CASSPQGSELGLAVYNEQFF.

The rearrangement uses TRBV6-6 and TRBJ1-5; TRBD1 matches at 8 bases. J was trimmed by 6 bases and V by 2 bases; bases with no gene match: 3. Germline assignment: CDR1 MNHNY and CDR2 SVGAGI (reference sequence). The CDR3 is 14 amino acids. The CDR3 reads CASSYPGGGQPQHF. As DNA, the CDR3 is TGTGCCAGCAGTTACCCAGGGGGCGGTCAGCCCCAGCATTTT.

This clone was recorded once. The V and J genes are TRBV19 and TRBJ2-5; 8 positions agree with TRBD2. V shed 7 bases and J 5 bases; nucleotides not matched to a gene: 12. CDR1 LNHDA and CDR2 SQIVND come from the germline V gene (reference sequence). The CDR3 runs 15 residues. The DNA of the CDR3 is TGTGCCAGTACCCCGGGGGGGGGTGGGTCGGAGACCCAGTACTTC. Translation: CASTPGGGGSETQYF.

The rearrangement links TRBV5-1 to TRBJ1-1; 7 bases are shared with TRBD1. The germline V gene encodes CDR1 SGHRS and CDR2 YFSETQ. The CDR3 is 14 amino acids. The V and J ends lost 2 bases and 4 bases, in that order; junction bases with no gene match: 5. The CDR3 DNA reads TGCGCCAGCAGCTTATTGACAGGGAGCACTGAAGCTTTCTTT. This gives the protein CASSLLTGSTEAFF.

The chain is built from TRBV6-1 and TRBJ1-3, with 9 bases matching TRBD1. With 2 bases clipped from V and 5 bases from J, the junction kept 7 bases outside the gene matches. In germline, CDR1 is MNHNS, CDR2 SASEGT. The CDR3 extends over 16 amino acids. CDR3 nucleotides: TGTGCCAGCAGTGAACCTCGACAGGGGGGACGAAACACCATATATTTT. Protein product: CASSEPRQGGRNTIYF.

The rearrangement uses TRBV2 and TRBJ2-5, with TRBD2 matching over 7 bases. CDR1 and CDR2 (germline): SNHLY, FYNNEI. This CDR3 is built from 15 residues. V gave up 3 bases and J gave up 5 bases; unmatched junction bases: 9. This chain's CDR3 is CASSDRAGRGETQYF. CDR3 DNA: TGTGCCAGCAGTGATAGGGCAGGGAGGGGCGAGACCCAGTACTTC.

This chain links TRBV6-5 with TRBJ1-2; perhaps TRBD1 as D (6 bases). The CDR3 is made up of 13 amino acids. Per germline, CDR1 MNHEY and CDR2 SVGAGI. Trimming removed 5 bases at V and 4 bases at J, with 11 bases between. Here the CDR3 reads CASSQGQPYGYTF. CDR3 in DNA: TGTGCCAGCAGTCAAGGACAGCCCTATGGCTACACCTTC.

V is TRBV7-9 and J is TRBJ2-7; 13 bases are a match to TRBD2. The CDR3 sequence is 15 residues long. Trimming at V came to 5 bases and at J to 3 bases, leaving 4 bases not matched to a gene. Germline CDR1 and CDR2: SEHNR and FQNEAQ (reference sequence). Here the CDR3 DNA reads TGTGCCAGCAGCGCCGGGACTAGCGGGAACTACGAGCAGTACTTC. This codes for CASSAGTSGNYEQYF.

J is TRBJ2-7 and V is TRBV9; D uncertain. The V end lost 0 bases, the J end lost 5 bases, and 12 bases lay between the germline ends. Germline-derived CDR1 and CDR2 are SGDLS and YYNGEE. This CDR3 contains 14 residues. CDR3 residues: CASSVDPYANEQYF. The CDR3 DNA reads TGTGCCAGCAGCGTAGACCCCTATGCTAACGAGCAGTACTTC.

The CDR3 here is CATSRGAGGANREQFF. CDR3 DNA sequence: TGTGCCACCAGCAGAGGGGCAGGGGGAGCCAACAGGGAGCAGTTCTTC. The chain uses TRBV15 and TRBJ2-1; 7 bases line up with TRBD1. The CDR3 totals 16 residues. The V and J ends lost 1 base and 10 bases, in that order; junction bases with no gene match: 13. Germline V CDR1 and CDR2: LNHNV, YYDKDF (reference sequence).

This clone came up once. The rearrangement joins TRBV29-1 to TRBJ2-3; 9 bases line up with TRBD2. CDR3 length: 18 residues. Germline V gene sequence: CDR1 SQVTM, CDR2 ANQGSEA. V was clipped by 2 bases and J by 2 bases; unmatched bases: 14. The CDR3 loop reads CSVELGSGGPKNTDTQYF. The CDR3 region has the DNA TGCAGCGTTGAACTTGGTAGCGGGGGCCCCAAGAACACAGATACGCAGTATTTT.

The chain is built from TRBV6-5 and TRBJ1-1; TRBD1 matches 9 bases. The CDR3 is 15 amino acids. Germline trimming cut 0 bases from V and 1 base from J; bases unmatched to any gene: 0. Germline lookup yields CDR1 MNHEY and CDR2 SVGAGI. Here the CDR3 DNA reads TGTGCCAGCAGTTACTCACAGGGGGCGAACACTGAAGCTTTCTTT. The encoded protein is CASSYSQGANTEAFF.

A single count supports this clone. Written as DNA, the CDR3 is TGTGCCAGCAGTTACGTAGGGACAGAGACTGAAGCTTTCTTT. It encodes CASSYVGTETEAFF. The chain recombines TRBV6-6 with TRBJ1-1; 7 positions match TRBD1. V shed 2 bases, J shed 5 bases, and the junction held 5 bases outside the gene matches. Germline V gene sequence: CDR1 MNHNY, CDR2 SVGAGI (reference sequence). This CDR3 region has 14 residues.

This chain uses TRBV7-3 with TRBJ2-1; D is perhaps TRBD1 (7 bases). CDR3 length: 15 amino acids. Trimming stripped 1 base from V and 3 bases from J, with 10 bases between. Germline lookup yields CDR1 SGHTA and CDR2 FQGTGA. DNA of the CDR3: TGTGCCAGCAGCTTAATTCAGGGGGGCTACAATGAGCAGTTCTTC. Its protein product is CASSLIQGGYNEQFF. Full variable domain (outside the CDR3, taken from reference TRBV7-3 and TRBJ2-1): GAGVSQTPSNKVTEKGKYVELRCDPISGHTALYWYRQSLGQGPEFLIYFQGTGAADDSGLPNDRFFAVRPEGSVSTLKIQRTERGDSAVYLCASSLIQGGYNEQFFGPGTRLTVL.

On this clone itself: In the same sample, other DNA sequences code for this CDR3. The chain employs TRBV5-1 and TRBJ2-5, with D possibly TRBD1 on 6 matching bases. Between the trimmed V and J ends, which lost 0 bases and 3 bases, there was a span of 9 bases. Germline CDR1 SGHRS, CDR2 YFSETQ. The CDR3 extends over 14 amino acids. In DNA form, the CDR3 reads TGCGCCAGCAGCTTGGTTGGGGGCGAAGAGACCCAGTACTTC. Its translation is CASSLVGGEETQYF.

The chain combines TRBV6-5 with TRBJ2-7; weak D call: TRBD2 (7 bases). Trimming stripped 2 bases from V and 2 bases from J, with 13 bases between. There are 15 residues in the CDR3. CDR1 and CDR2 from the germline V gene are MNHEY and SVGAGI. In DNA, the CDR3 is TGTGCCAGCAGTTACGTTGGCGGGGGCGCCTACGAGCAGTACTTC. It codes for CASSYVGGGAYEQYF.